The 10 T cell receptor beta chains reported below all come from one sample, sequenced in a study of response to subunit inactivated influenza vaccine. TCRdb re-analysed the RT-PCR reads in MiXCR, keeping a single row per CDR3 protein. The sample consists of around 530,000 distinct CDR3 sequences, 12% of them appearing once. Sequenced here: PBMCs from blood, sampled on the day of vaccination. All receptors derive from a man aged 45-65 years who received an inactivated influenza vaccine.

This clonotype was seen more than once but under ten times. This chain links TRBV6-1 with TRBJ1-1, with TRBD1 identical over 10 bases. The CDR3 is 14 amino acids. Germline V gene sequence: CDR1 MNHNS, CDR2 SASEGT. After removal of 6 bases from V and 2 bases from J, the junction contained 3 bases not matched to a gene. CDR3 sequence reads: CASRRDRGNTEAFF. In DNA, the CDR3 is TGTGCCAGCAGACGGGACAGGGGAAACACTGAAGCTTTCTTT.

The J gene is TRBJ2-5, the V gene TRBV20-1, with 9 bases fitting TRBD2. This CDR3 has 14 amino acids. Germline V gives CDR1 DFQATT, CDR2 SNEGSKA (reference sequence). The trim removed 3 bases at V and 2 bases at J, leaving 4 bases unmatched. Here the CDR3 reads CSASLGLAQETQYF. The DNA of the CDR3 is TGCAGTGCTAGTTTAGGACTAGCGCAAGAGACCCAGTACTTC.

This clonotype was observed a few times. The chain links TRBV27 to TRBJ2-1; D remains ambiguous. CDR1 MNHEY and CDR2 SMNVEV come from the germline V gene (reference sequence). The CDR3 length is 14 residues. Between the trimmed V and J ends, which lost 5 bases and 0 bases, there was a span of 8 bases. Written as DNA, the CDR3 is TGTGCCAGCAGTAGGCAGGTCTCCTACAATGAGCAGTTCTTC. Protein sequence: CASSRQVSYNEQFF.

CDR3 bases: TGCAGCGTAGGGGGCAACCACGCTCCCACTGAAGCTTTCTTT. This codes for CSVGGNHAPTEAFF. The chain combines TRBV29-1 with TRBJ1-1, with 7 bases lining up with TRBD1. The CDR3 covers 14 residues. V was pared by 6 bases and J by 4 bases, with 11 bases of the junction left unmatched. Germline V gene lookup returns CDR1 SQVTM and CDR2 ANQGSEA.

This clonotype was counted at least ten times. The chain combines TRBV20-1 with TRBJ2-2; D could derive from TRBD1 or TRBD2 (6 bases each). V was shortened by 0 bases and J by 8 bases, with 13 bases between the two germline ends. This CDR3 region has 14 residues. The germline V gene has CDR1 DFQATT and CDR2 SNEGSKA (reference sequence). DNA for the CDR3: TGCAGTGCTAGAGAGGGGGGCAAGGCGGGGGAGCTGTTTTTT. Translating gives CSAREGGKAGELFF.

This clonotype was counted only a few times. This rearrangement joins TRBV4-3 to TRBJ2-1, with 13 bases lining up with TRBD2. In germline, CDR1 is LGHNA, CDR2 YSLEER. This CDR3 is 15 amino acids long. V gave up 3 bases and J gave up 11 bases; unmatched junction bases: 7. Written as DNA, the CDR3 is TGCGCCAGCAGCCACGACGGACTAGCGGGGGAGAAGCAGTTCTTC. Amino acids: CASSHDGLAGEKQFF.

This clonotype appeared a single time. The chain links TRBV6-1 to TRBJ1-4; 7 bases line up with TRBD1. This CDR3 has 14 residues. Germline-derived CDR1 and CDR2 are MNHNS and SASEGT. The V segment lost 10 bases and the J segment 4 bases; nucleotides outside the gene matches: 9. CDR3 DNA: TGTGCCACCAAGGAGGGACAGCTTAATGAAAAACTGTTTTTT. Translated: CATKEGQLNEKLFF.

This chain links TRBV5-1 with TRBJ2-7; D ambiguous. This CDR3 has 14 amino acids. Trimming pared 0 bases from V and 3 bases from J, leaving 10 bases between. Germline V gene data show CDR1 as SGHRS and CDR2 as YFSETQ. The CDR3 here is CASSLGGSNYEQYF. In nucleotides, the CDR3 is TGCGCCAGCAGCTTGGGTGGGTCAAACTACGAGCAGTACTTC.

This clonotype was observed a handful of times. The chain employs TRBV11-2 and TRBJ2-4; D call uncertain. This CDR3 is 16 amino acids long. Germline values: CDR1 SGHAT, CDR2 FQNNGV. The V end lost 1 base, the J end lost 1 base, and 11 bases lay between the germline ends. The CDR3 region is CASSLAAGWAKNIQYF. The CDR3, as DNA: TGTGCCAGCAGCTTAGCCGCCGGTTGGGCCAAAAACATTCAGTACTTC. The variable domain in full, with the rest retrieved from reference TRBV11-2 and TRBJ2-4, is EAGVAQSPRYKIIEKRQSVAFWCNPISGHATLYWYQQILGQGPKLLIQFQNNGVVDDSQLPKDRFSAERLKGVDSTLKIQPAKLEDSAVYLCASSLAAGWAKNIQYFGAGTRLSVL.

This clonotype occurred a few times. The rearrangement links TRBV5-1 to TRBJ2-7; D not certain. Trimming shortened V by 4 bases and J by 4 bases, and 15 bases separated the two germline ends. Germline CDR1 reads SGHRS; CDR2 reads YFSETQ. This CDR3 has 14 amino acids. The CDR3 spells CASSAPWDRYEQYF. CDR3 DNA sequence: TGCGCCAGCAGCGCGCCGTGGGATCGTTACGAGCAGTACTTC. Looking up the rest from reference TRBV5-1 and TRBJ2-7 gives the full variable domain: KAGVTQTPRYLIKTRGQQVTLSCSPISGHRSVSWYQQTPGQGLQFLFEYFSETQRNKGNFPGRFSGRQFSNSRSEMNVSTLELGDSALYLCASSAPWDRYEQYFGPGTRLTVT.